Each of the 16 T cell receptor beta chains below was sequenced from the same sample in a study of shared T cell receptors in the human thymus. Assay used: immunoSEQ multiplex PCR; TCRdb lists only in-frame clones, some missing. The profile shows roughly 500,000 clones, around 82% of them singletons. The data were also submitted as part of a second study, on human thymus T cells.

Sequencing was carried out using thymocytes. The origin of the receptors is a boy in the first two years of life with a congenital heart defect.

The chain joins TRBV6-5 to TRBJ1-4; D remains ambiguous. TRBJ2-2 matches the DNA end more closely, so the J call is doubtful. Germline CDR1 is MNHEY and CDR2 is SVGAGI. This CDR3 is built from 10 residues. The CDR3 loop reads CASSRGELFF. DNA for the CDR3: TGTGCCAGCAGCCGGGGGGAGCTGTTTTTT.

This chain uses TRBV6-5 with TRBJ2-2, with TRBD2 matching over 9 bases. V gave up 2 bases and J gave up 7 bases; unmatched junction bases: 8. The CDR3 loop spans 16 amino acids. The germline V gene has CDR1 MNHEY and CDR2 SVGAGI. The CDR3 nucleotides are TGTGCCAGCAGTTACGGGCGGGAGGGCCGGAGCGGGGAGCTGTTTTTT. As protein: CASSYGREGRSGELFF.

The chain recombines TRBV7-7 with TRBJ2-5; 7 nucleotides agree with TRBD2. Germline values: CDR1 SSHAT, CDR2 FNYEAQ (reference sequence). The CDR3 has 14 residues. After removal of 4 bases from V and 1 base from J, the junction contained 3 bases not matched to a gene. CDR3 in amino acids: CASSSGLGQETQYF. CDR3 DNA sequence: TGTGCCAGCAGCTCCGGACTAGGCCAAGAGACCCAGTACTTC.

This clone was found a few times. The chain combines TRBV28 with TRBJ2-7; possible D gene TRBD2, 6 bases. Germline V CDR1 and CDR2: MDHEN, SYDVKM. Trimming removed 3 bases from V and 5 bases from J, with 14 bases in between. This CDR3 region has 14 residues. CDR3 in DNA: TGTGCCAGCAGTTTTCGCGGGGAGGACCACGAGCAGTACTTC. Its protein is CASSFRGEDHEQYF.

This clone appeared a single time. The chain combines TRBV6-1 with TRBJ1-2; TRBD1 is a possible D gene (5 bases). The CDR3 covers 14 residues. V was cut by 3 bases and J by 3 bases, with 11 bases left in between. CDR1 and CDR2 (germline): MNHNS, SASEGT. The CDR3 DNA reads as TGTGCCAGCAGTGACAGGGTGAATGACTATGGCTACACCTTC. Translating it yields CASSDRVNDYGYTF.

Here the CDR3 DNA reads TGCAGCGCTACCGGACTAGCGGGAATAGGGAACATTCAGTACTTC. Its translation: CSATGLAGIGNIQYF. The gene calls are TRBV29-1 and TRBJ2-4, with TRBD2 matching 12 bases. This CDR3 comprises 15 residues. V shed 7 bases and J 7 bases; nucleotides not matched to a gene: 11. Germline CDR1 SQVTM, CDR2 ANQGSEA.

The V call is TRBV27, the J call TRBJ2-5, with TRBD2 matching 11 bases. Germline V lookup: CDR1 MNHEY, CDR2 SMNVEV (reference sequence). V dropped 3 bases and J dropped 4; count of bases not matched to a gene: 10. CDR3 size: 17 residues. CDR3 region: CASSLGTSGKKLETQYF. DNA for the CDR3: TGTGCCAGCAGTTTGGGGACTAGCGGAAAAAAGCTAGAGACCCAGTACTTC.

This clone was observed a single time. The V gene is TRBV7-2, the J gene TRBJ2-7; D possibly corresponds to TRBD2 (5 bases). Trimming removed 5 bases at V and 1 base at J, with 15 bases between. Germline V gene lookup returns CDR1 SGHTA and CDR2 FQGNSA. This CDR3 is built from 15 residues. The CDR3 sequence is CASSPGVGVSYEQYF. DNA for the CDR3: TGTGCCAGCAGCCCAGGCGTCGGGGTTTCCTACGAGCAGTACTTC.

This chain joins TRBV2 and TRBJ2-7; D is perhaps TRBD2 (6 bases). Germline values: CDR1 SNHLY, CDR2 FYNNEI. Trimming took off 4 bases at V and 3 bases at J, with 22 bases between the two ends. The CDR3 is 17 residues long. The chain's CDR3 is CASSGGTSRDPLYEQYF. In DNA, the CDR3 is TGTGCCAGCAGTGGAGGAACGTCGCGGGACCCCCTCTACGAGCAGTACTTC.

This clone was observed a handful of times. This chain uses TRBV4-3 with TRBJ1-3; tentative D call: TRBD1 (6 bases). This CDR3 comprises 17 residues. Germline V gene sequence: CDR1 LGHNA, CDR2 YSLEER. Between the trimmed V and J ends, which lost 0 bases and 0 bases, there was a span of 12 bases. The CDR3 DNA sequence: TGCGCCAGCAGCCAAGAACTGGGACAAAACTCTGGAAACACCATATATTTT. This encodes CASSQELGQNSGNTIYF.

This chain links TRBV30 with TRBJ2-4; D ambiguous. Trimming shortened V by 0 bases and J by 1 base, and 16 bases separated the two germline ends. CDR3 length equals 17 residues. Germline-derived CDR1 and CDR2 are GTSNPN and SVGIG (reference sequence). CDR3 sequence: CAWSVLVDGSAKNIQYF. CDR3 DNA sequence: TGTGCCTGGAGTGTCTTAGTAGACGGGTCGGCCAAAAACATTCAGTACTTC.

This chain uses TRBV10-3 with TRBJ2-1, with 7 nucleotides matching TRBD2. This CDR3 spans 16 amino acids. Germline loops: CDR1 ENHRY, CDR2 SYGVKD. With V trimmed by 4 bases and J by 7 bases, 13 bases remained unmatched. The CDR3, as DNA: TGTGCCATCAGTGCCCATGGGGTCCTCGGGGGGAATGAGCAGTTCTTC. Translation gives CAISAHGVLGGNEQFF.

The chain couples TRBV5-1 to TRBJ2-2, with 14 bases aligning to TRBD2. Unmatched junction bases numbered 17, after V lost 4 bases and J lost 9 bases. The V gene's germline CDR1 is SGHRS and CDR2 YFSETQ. The CDR3 runs 19 residues. This CDR3 reads CASSPPEGLAGGPPRELFF. CDR3 nucleotide sequence: TGCGCCAGCAGCCCGCCGGAAGGACTAGCGGGAGGCCCCCCCAGGGAGCTGTTTTTT.

The chain joins TRBV19 to TRBJ1-2; 7 bases map to TRBD1. The CDR3 sequence is 15 residues long. The germline V gene encodes CDR1 LNHDA and CDR2 SQIVND (reference sequence). Germline trimming cut 5 bases from V and 3 bases from J; bases unmatched to any gene: 9. The CDR3 nucleotides are TGTGCCAGTAGTCCGGGGACAGCATTATACTATGGCTACACCTTC. It yields the protein CASSPGTALYYGYTF.

The V and J genes are TRBV13 and TRBJ2-7; D is ambiguous. Germline V gene data show CDR1 as PRHDT and CDR2 as FYEKMQ (reference sequence). The length of the CDR3 is 13 residues. The V end was cut by 2 bases, the J end by 5 bases, with 10 bases between. The CDR3 DNA sequence: TGTGCCAGCAGCTTACAGCGTCGTAACGAGCAGTACTTC. The encoded protein is CASSLQRRNEQYF.

The gene calls are TRBV25-1 and TRBJ1-2; the D gene is possibly TRBD1 (6 bases). Trimming removed 4 bases from V and 6 bases from J, with 6 bases in between. The germline V gene has CDR1 MGHDK and CDR2 SYGVNS. The CDR3 has 11 amino acids. CDR3 amino acids: CASSGTDGYTF. The DNA of the CDR3 is TGTGCCAGCAGTGGGACAGATGGCTACACCTTC.